This TCR beta chain was sequenced during a study of CD8 T cells in ankylosing spondylitis. In the case of this clonotype: What it binds is not known.

5'-RACE, quantitative and with molecular barcodes, yielded the TCR beta libraries. One entry per CDR3 protein results from TCRdb running MiXCR on the 5' RACE reads. The sample lists some 350,000 distinct CDR3 sequences; about 14% were seen once. Study-wide points: Typical of ankylosing spondylitis blood, it appeared, was a TCR beta motif of fewer than 10 highly homologous variants. The authors found the disease-linked clones to be CD8+ and relatively rare in peripheral blood. Certain motif variants had earlier been reported in reactive arthritis synovial fluid and blood.

The J segment lost 1 base and the V segment lost 5 bases, leaving 7 bases of the junction unmatched. Germline CDR1 is MNHEY and CDR2 is SMNVEV (reference sequence). CDR3 length equals 15 residues. This receptor was taken from a male donor with ankylosing spondylitis or in good health (not recorded which). V and J are TRBV27 and TRBJ1-1; 7 bases match TRBD1. Material for sequencing was blood, either unsorted or a sorted T cell fraction (not recorded which). The CDR3 DNA reads as TGTGCCAGCAGTGACAGGGACCCCAAGAACACTGAAGCTTTCTTT. This sequence encodes CASSDRDPKNTEAFF.